The 18 T cell receptor beta chains given below trace back to one sample, sequenced in a study of blood T cell repertoires in COVID-19. The table came from immunoSEQ multiplex PCR; TCRdb's copy has only in-frame clones and leaves some out. The sample carries 300,000 to 400,000 clones, 75% to 90% recorded once. The sample consisted of PBMCs or T cells enriched from blood (not recorded which). Source of these receptors: a woman aged 25 to 39 who had been exposed to COVID-19.

This clone has a single count. The chain uses TRBV3-1 (or the pseudogene TRBV3-2) and TRBJ2-1; D perhaps matches TRBD2 (8 bases). The germline V gene encodes CDR1 LGHDT and CDR2 YNNKEL (reference sequence). This CDR3 contains 16 residues. V was shortened by 4 bases and J by 4 bases, with 17 bases between the two germline ends. DNA of the CDR3: TGTGCCAGCAGCCCAGGGGGTACTAGCGGTTACAATGAGCAGTTCTTC. It encodes CASSPGGTSGYNEQFF.

The chain employs TRBV7-3 and TRBJ2-1; 8 bases are shared with TRBD1. With 3 bases clipped from V and 0 bases from J, the junction kept 19 bases outside the gene matches. There are 21 residues in the CDR3. The germline gives CDR1 SGHTA, CDR2 FQGTGA. The CDR3 sequence: CASSLTIGQGHFSTSYNEQFF. DNA for the CDR3: TGTGCCAGCAGCTTGACAATAGGACAGGGCCATTTTTCTACCTCCTACAATGAGCAGTTCTTC.

The chain employs TRBV13 and TRBJ2-7; a weak D match, TRBD2 (5 bases). Trimming pared 2 bases from V and 5 bases from J, leaving 13 bases between. This CDR3 is 14 amino acids long. CDR1 is PRHDT and CDR2 is FYEKMQ in the germline V gene (reference sequence). The CDR3 nucleotides read TGTGCCAGCAGCTTACCGGGAATAAGCCACGAGCAGTACTTC. The encoded protein is CASSLPGISHEQYF.

The chain carries TRBV7-9 and TRBJ1-2, with 8 bases aligning to TRBD1. Losses at the gene ends were 7 bases for V and 4 bases for J; bases not matched to a gene: 5. Germline values: CDR1 SEHNR, CDR2 FQNEAQ (reference sequence). The CDR3 is 13 amino acids. CDR3 sequence reads: CASTSGGSYGYTF. The CDR3 nucleotides are TGTGCCAGCACCTCAGGGGGCAGCTATGGCTACACCTTC.

This chain links TRBV3-1 (or the pseudogene TRBV3-2) with TRBJ1-5; maybe TRBD1 (5 bases). Trimming cost V 3 bases and J 4 bases, with 13 bases left between them. This CDR3 is 15 amino acids long. Germline V gene sequence: CDR1 LGHDT, CDR2 YNNKEL (reference sequence). The CDR3 here is CASSQSVQANQPQHF. Here the CDR3 DNA reads TGTGCCAGCAGCCAGTCAGTACAGGCAAATCAGCCCCAGCATTTT.

The chain combines TRBV10-3 with TRBJ2-5, with 10 bases fitting TRBD2. The CDR3 covers 15 residues. CDR1 and CDR2 from the germline V gene are ENHRY and SYGVKD. V lost 8 bases, J lost 2 bases, and 8 bases stayed unmatched. DNA for the CDR3: TGTGCCATCTCGGCTAGCGGGAGCCCGCAAGAGACCCAGTACTTC. Encoded protein: CAISASGSPQETQYF.

J is TRBJ2-3 and V is TRBV6-1, with 8 bases fitting TRBD2. CDR1 and CDR2 (germline): MNHNS, SASEGT. CDR3 length: 16 residues. Trimming removed 4 bases from V and 2 bases from J; junction bases left unmatched: 8. The DNA for the CDR3 is TGTGCCAGCAGTGCTGGCGGGGGGCGGTCCACAGATACGCAGTATTTT. This codes for CASSAGGGRSTDTQYF.

This chain links TRBV9 with TRBJ1-3, with D unresolved. CDR1 and CDR2 (germline): SGDLS, YYNGEE. V lost 2 bases to trimming and J lost 1 base, with 10 bases between them. CDR3 length equals 15 residues. CDR3 loop: CASSVEGGSGNTIYF. The CDR3 nucleotides are TGTGCCAGCAGCGTGGAGGGTGGTTCTGGAAACACCATATATTTT.

Turning to this clone: Different DNA sequences within this sample yield the same CDR3. J is TRBJ1-3 and V is TRBV7-6; a weak D match, TRBD1 (5 bases). Germline CDR1 SGHVS, CDR2 FNYEAQ. The CDR3 runs to 16 residues. V dropped 1 base and J dropped 0 bases, with 10 bases sitting between them. CDR3 nucleotide sequence: TGTGCCAGCAGCTTAGGGCAGGGTAGCTCTGGAAACACCATATATTTT. Encoded protein: CASSLGQGSSGNTIYF.

The chain couples TRBV9 to TRBJ1-6, with TRBD1 as a possible D gene (6 bases). The germline V and J ends were trimmed by 0 bases and 10 bases, with 14 bases remaining between them. CDR1 and CDR2 (germline): SGDLS, YYNGEE. The CDR3 sequence is 15 residues long. The CDR3 spells CASSVGGGAGSPLHF. The CDR3 coding sequence is TGTGCCAGCAGCGTAGGTGGGGGGGCCGGGTCACCCCTCCACTTT.

V usage is TRBV28 and J usage is TRBJ2-5; D unresolved. Trimming took off 3 bases at V and 2 bases at J, with 7 bases between the two ends. Germline-derived CDR1 and CDR2 are MDHEN and SYDVKM. This CDR3 comprises 13 residues. Written as DNA, the CDR3 is TGTGCCAGCAGTTTTACTCGACAAGAGACCCAGTACTTC. Protein sequence: CASSFTRQETQYF.

This clone has only one observation. This chain connects TRBV2 to TRBJ2-3, with TRBD2 matching over 15 bases. The CDR3 sequence is 17 residues long. J was trimmed by 4 bases and V by 1 base; bases with no gene match: 3. From germline, CDR1 is SNHLY and CDR2 FYNNEI. Written as DNA, the CDR3 is TGTGCCAGCAGTGAAGGGACTAGCGGGGGGGCAGCAGATACGCAGTATTTT. As protein: CASSEGTSGGAADTQYF.

This rearrangement joins TRBV28 to TRBJ1-6; D not resolved. V lost 7 bases to trimming and J lost 12 bases, with 16 bases between them. The CDR3 consists of 13 residues. Germline CDR1 and CDR2: MDHEN and SYDVKM. The CDR3 loop reads CASTSGRAGPLHF. The CDR3 DNA reads TGTGCCAGCACTTCTGGACGCGCGGGACCCCTCCACTTT.

The V gene is TRBV27, the J gene TRBJ2-7; D remains unclear. Per germline, CDR1 MNHEY and CDR2 SMNVEV (reference sequence). The V end lost 3 bases, the J end lost 5 bases, and 5 bases lay between the germline ends. This CDR3 spans 11 amino acids. In nucleotides, the CDR3 is TGTGCCAGCAGTTTTCTCGACGAGCAGTACTTC. Its protein is CASSFLDEQYF.

This chain links TRBV9 with TRBJ2-1; tentative D call: TRBD1 (5 bases). The CDR3 contains 14 residues. Germline loops: CDR1 SGDLS, CDR2 YYNGEE. V lost 6 bases and J lost 4, with 14 bases in between. In DNA, the CDR3 is TGTGCCAGCACCCAAGGGGCAGATTACAATGAGCAGTTCTTC. Translating gives CASTQGADYNEQFF.

The V call is TRBV19, the J call TRBJ1-4, with TRBD1 matching over 10 bases. CDR1 is LNHDA, CDR2 SQIVND, per germline (reference sequence). The CDR3 sequence is 14 residues long. With V trimmed by 5 bases and J by 6 bases, 3 bases remained unmatched. The CDR3: CASSSGTGDEKLFF. DNA of the CDR3: TGTGCCAGTAGTTCCGGGACAGGGGATGAAAAACTGTTTTTT.

The chain has TRBV10-3 and TRBJ2-7, with 9 bases lining up with TRBD1. Trimming at V came to 7 bases and at J to 3 bases, leaving 1 base not matched to a gene. This CDR3 region has 12 residues. Germline CDR1 is ENHRY and CDR2 is SYGVKD. CDR3 loop: CAITTGGYEQYF. CDR3 in DNA: TGTGCCATCACGACAGGGGGCTACGAGCAGTACTTC.

The V call is TRBV11-2, the J call TRBJ2-5; 7 nucleotides agree with TRBD1. The V gene's germline CDR1 is SGHAT and CDR2 FQNNGV. This CDR3 has 14 residues. V trimming: 4 bases; J trimming: 0 bases; junction bases outside the gene matches: 2. The CDR3 nucleotides read TGTGCCAGCAGCTCCGACAGGGACCAAGAGACCCAGTACTTC. Encoded protein: CASSSDRDQETQYF.